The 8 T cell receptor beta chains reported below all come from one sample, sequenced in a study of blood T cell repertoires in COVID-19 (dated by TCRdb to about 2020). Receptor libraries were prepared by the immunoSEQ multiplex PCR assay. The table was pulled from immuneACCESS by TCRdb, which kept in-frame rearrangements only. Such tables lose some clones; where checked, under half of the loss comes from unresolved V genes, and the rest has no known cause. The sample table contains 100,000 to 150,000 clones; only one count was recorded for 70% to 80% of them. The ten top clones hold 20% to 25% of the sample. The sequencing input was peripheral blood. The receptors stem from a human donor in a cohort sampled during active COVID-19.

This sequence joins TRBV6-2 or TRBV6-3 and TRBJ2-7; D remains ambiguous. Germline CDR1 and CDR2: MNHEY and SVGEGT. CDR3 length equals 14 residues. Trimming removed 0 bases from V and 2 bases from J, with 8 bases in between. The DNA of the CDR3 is TGTGCCAGCAGTTACTCTAGTTCCCCCTACGAGCAGTACTTC. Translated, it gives CASSYSSSPYEQYF.

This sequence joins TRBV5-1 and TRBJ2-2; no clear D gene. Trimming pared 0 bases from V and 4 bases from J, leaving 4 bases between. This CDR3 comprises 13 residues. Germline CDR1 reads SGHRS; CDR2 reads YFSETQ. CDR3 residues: CASSLGGTGELFF. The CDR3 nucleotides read TGCGCCAGCAGCTTGGGAGGCACCGGGGAGCTGTTTTTT. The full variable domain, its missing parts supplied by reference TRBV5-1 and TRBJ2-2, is KAGVTQTPRYLIKTRGQQVTLSCSPISGHRSVSWYQQTPGQGLQFLFEYFSETQRNKGNFPGRFSGRQFSNSRSEMNVSTLELGDSALYLCASSLGGTGELFFGEGSRLTVL.

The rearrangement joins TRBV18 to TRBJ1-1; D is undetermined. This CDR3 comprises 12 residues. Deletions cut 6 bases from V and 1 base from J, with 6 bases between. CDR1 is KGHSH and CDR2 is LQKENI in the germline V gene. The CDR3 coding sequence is TGTGCCAGCTCTACAGCGAACACTGAAGCTTTCTTT. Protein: CASSTANTEAFF.

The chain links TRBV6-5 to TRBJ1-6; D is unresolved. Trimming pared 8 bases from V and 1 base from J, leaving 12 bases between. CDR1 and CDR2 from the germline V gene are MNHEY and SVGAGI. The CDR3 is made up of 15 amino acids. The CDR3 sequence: CASLTGSSYNSPLHF. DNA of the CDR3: TGTGCCAGCCTGACGGGGAGTTCCTATAATTCACCCCTCCACTTT.

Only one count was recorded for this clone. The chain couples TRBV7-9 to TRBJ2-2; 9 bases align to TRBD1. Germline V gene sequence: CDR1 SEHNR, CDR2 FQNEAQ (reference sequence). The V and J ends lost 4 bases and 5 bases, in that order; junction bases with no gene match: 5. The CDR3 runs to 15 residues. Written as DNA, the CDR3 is TGTGCCAGCAGCTGGCGACAGGGGGAGACCGGGGAGCTGTTTTTT. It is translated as CASSWRQGETGELFF.

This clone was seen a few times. CDR3 in amino acids: CAISGREGQPQHF. CDR3 DNA sequence: TGTGCCATCAGTGGACGGGAAGGACAGCCCCAGCATTTT. This chain links TRBV10-3 with TRBJ1-5; D remains unclear. V lost 4 bases, J lost 7 bases, and 11 bases lay in between. The CDR3 loop spans 13 amino acids. CDR1 is ENHRY and CDR2 is SYGVKD in the germline V gene.

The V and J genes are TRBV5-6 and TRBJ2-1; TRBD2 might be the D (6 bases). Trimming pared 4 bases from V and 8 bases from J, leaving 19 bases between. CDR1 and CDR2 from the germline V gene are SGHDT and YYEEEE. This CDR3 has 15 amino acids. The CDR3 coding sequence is TGTGCCAGCAGCCCGAGACTAGTTGTTCGCGATGAGCAGTTCTTC. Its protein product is CASSPRLVVRDEQFF.

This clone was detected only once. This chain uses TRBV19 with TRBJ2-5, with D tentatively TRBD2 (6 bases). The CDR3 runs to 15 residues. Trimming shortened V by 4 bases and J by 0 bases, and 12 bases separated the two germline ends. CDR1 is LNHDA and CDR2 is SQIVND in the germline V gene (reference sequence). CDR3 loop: CASSKTGLYQETQYF. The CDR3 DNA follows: TGTGCCAGTAGTAAAACGGGACTCTACCAAGAGACCCAGTACTTC.